This T cell receptor (beta chain) is drawn from a study of shared clonotypes between healthy human individuals. As regards this clone: Its specificity is not known.

Germline assignment: CDR1 SGHDT and CDR2 YYEEEE. Trimming pared 0 bases from V and 6 bases from J, leaving 15 bases between. This CDR3 is 15 amino acids long. The data were produced by immunoSEQ multiplex PCR, yet TCRdb's version contains in-frame clones alone and is incomplete. The sample holds about 1 million clones, approximately 68% seen once. Study findings and constraints: Represented genetic and exposure-history diversity was restricted by having few donors. The sharing of 4% to 5.5% of naive CD4 clonotypes was seen across a handful of donors.

This TCR derives from a man aged 18 to 35 in good health. The chain has TRBV5-6 and TRBJ1-1; D not resolved. The sequenced material came from memory CD4+ T cells sorted from blood. Subset here: CD45RA-negative fraction. CDR3 in amino acids: CASSLAGSLPAEAFF. In nucleotides, the CDR3 is TGTGCCAGCAGCTTGGCGGGCAGTCTCCCGGCTGAAGCTTTCTTT.